These 23 T cell receptor beta chains came from one sample sequenced in a study of blood T cell repertoires in COVID-19. Sequenced by immunoSEQ multiplex PCR; TCRdb stores in-frame clones only, minus some. The data contain 150,000 to 200,000 clones, about 86% of them singletons. The sequencing input was peripheral blood. The receptor set was obtained from a human donor with acute or convalescent COVID-19. The donor label of this sample is uncertain.

The V call is TRBV29-1, the J call TRBJ1-4, with a possible D match to TRBD1 (5 bases). The germline V and J ends were trimmed by 6 bases and 7 bases, with 18 bases remaining between them. Germline V gene sequence: CDR1 SQVTM, CDR2 ANQGSEA. The CDR3 loop spans 14 amino acids. CDR3 in DNA: TGCAGCGTGGATCAGGGCGTGAATGGTGAAAAACTGTTTTTT. Protein: CSVDQGVNGEKLFF.

The chain is built from TRBV23-1 and TRBJ2-3, with TRBD2 as a possible D gene (5 bases). TRBV23-1 is annotated as an ORF whose role is uncertain. The CDR3 consists of 13 residues. V was cut by 8 bases and J by 0 bases, with 9 bases left in between. This CDR3 reads CASRPGSTDTQYF. For the CDR3, the DNA is TGCGCCAGCCGGCCGGGAAGCACAGATACGCAGTATTTT.

The chain carries TRBV27 and TRBJ2-3, with TRBD2 matching 9 bases. CDR1 is MNHEY, CDR2 SMNVEV, per germline (reference sequence). Germline trimming cut 4 bases from V and 2 bases from J; bases unmatched to any gene: 7. This CDR3 comprises 16 residues. The CDR3 reads CASSSLAGALTDTQYF. CDR3 nucleotide sequence: TGTGCCAGCAGTTCTTTAGCGGGAGCCCTCACAGATACGCAGTATTTT.

The chain couples TRBV19 to TRBJ1-5; D is undetermined. Germline V gene sequence: CDR1 LNHDA, CDR2 SQIVND (reference sequence). Trimming removed 10 bases from V and 4 bases from J, with 23 bases in between. The CDR3 consists of 16 residues. In nucleotides, the CDR3 is TGTGCCACATCCCCGGGCGGGGTAGACGGGAATCAGCCCCAGCATTTT. This gives the protein CATSPGGVDGNQPQHF.

The chain is built from TRBV19 and TRBJ1-3; D is perhaps TRBD1 (5 bases). CDR1 and CDR2 (germline): LNHDA, SQIVND (reference sequence). There are 17 residues in the CDR3. Trimming removed 7 bases from V and 0 bases from J, with 19 bases in between. The CDR3 loop reads CASMDGGRSLSGNTIYF. CDR3 DNA: TGTGCCAGTATGGACGGGGGTCGCAGCCTCTCTGGAAACACCATATATTTT.

J is TRBJ2-1 and V is TRBV27, with D maybe TRBD2 (5 bases). There are 18 residues in the CDR3. CDR1 and CDR2 (germline): MNHEY, SMNVEV (reference sequence). V shed 5 bases and J shed 0 bases, with 20 bases lying between them. The CDR3 DNA is TGTGCCAGCAGTCTACATTTAGCGTTGCCAAGCTCCTACAATGAGCAGTTCTTC. Its protein product is CASSLHLALPSSYNEQFF.

The CDR3: CASGEGDRGRDTQYF. The DNA for the CDR3 is TGTGCTAGTGGTGAGGGGGACAGGGGCAGAGATACGCAGTATTTT. This chain links TRBV12-5 with TRBJ2-3; 10 bases fit TRBD1. The CDR3 has 15 residues. Germline-derived CDR1 and CDR2 are LGHNT and FRNRAP. The V gene end was trimmed by 5 bases and the J gene end by 5 bases; junction bases not matched to a gene: 7.

V usage is TRBV5-1 and J usage is TRBJ1-1, with unresolved D. The ends were cut back, 5 bases at V and 4 bases at J, with 9 bases in the middle. Germline V lookup: CDR1 SGHRS, CDR2 YFSETQ. The CDR3 is made up of 12 amino acids. CDR3 bases: TGCGCCAGCAGAGAGGGTACCACTGAAGCTTTCTTT. This gives the protein CASREGTTEAFF. Full variable domain (outside the CDR3, taken from reference TRBV5-1 and TRBJ1-1): KAGVTQTPRYLIKTRGQQVTLSCSPISGHRSVSWYQQTPGQGLQFLFEYFSETQRNKGNFPGRFSGRQFSNSRSEMNVSTLELGDSALYLCASREGTTEAFFGQGTRLTVV.

The chain recombines TRBV25-1 with TRBJ2-3, with TRBD1 matching over 9 bases. The CDR3 consists of 18 residues. Per the germline V gene, CDR1 is MGHDK and CDR2 is SYGVNS. V trimming: 2 bases; J trimming: 5 bases; junction bases outside the gene matches: 14. CDR3 coding DNA: TGTGCCAGCAGTGAAATCTTTGGAACAGGGGGCCGGGGAGATACGCAGTATTTT. The encoded protein is CASSEIFGTGGRGDTQYF.

This clone appeared a single time. The chain combines TRBV5-5 with TRBJ1-5, with D unclear. V was clipped by 0 bases and J by 4 bases, with 8 bases between them. Germline CDR1 is SGHKS and CDR2 is YYEKEE (reference sequence). The CDR3 extends over 14 amino acids. The CDR3 loop reads CASSLESVNQPQHF. The CDR3 DNA sequence: TGTGCCAGCAGCTTGGAGTCAGTAAATCAGCCCCAGCATTTT.

The chain links TRBV10-3 to TRBJ2-5, with D tentatively TRBD1 (5 bases). Germline V gene lookup returns CDR1 ENHRY and CDR2 SYGVKD. Trimming cost V 0 bases and J 1 base, with 12 bases left between them. The CDR3 has 16 amino acids. This CDR3 reads CAISESSGGAQETQYF. The CDR3 DNA is TGTGCCATCAGTGAGTCGTCCGGTGGGGCCCAAGAGACCCAGTACTTC.

The genes are TRBV19 and TRBJ1-1; D not certain. Trimming took off 7 bases at V and 11 bases at J, with 14 bases between the two ends. Germline CDR1 and CDR2: LNHDA and SQIVND (reference sequence). The CDR3 runs 11 residues. The CDR3 nucleotides read TGTGCCAGTACCCTCGGGTACCAGGCTTTCTTT. This codes for CASTLGYQAFF.

CDR3 residues: CASSRYTGDTQYF. The CDR3 DNA sequence: TGTGCCAGCAGCCGTTACACGGGGGATACGCAGTATTTT. V gene TRBV11-3 combines with J gene TRBJ2-3; perhaps TRBD2 as D (5 bases). V was pared by 5 bases and J by 6 bases, with 12 bases between. The CDR3 has 13 residues. The V gene's germline CDR1 is SGHNT and CDR2 YENEEA.

The V gene is TRBV28, the J gene TRBJ1-6; the match to TRBD1 covers 7 bases. CDR3 size: 14 residues. J was trimmed by 6 bases and V by 7 bases; bases with no gene match: 6. Per the germline V gene, CDR1 is MDHEN and CDR2 is SYDVKM. The DNA of the CDR3 is TGTGCCAGCACCCTCGACAGGGTTAATTCACCCCTCCACTTT. The encoded protein is CASTLDRVNSPLHF.

The rearrangement uses TRBV5-3 and TRBJ2-1; 7 positions match TRBD2. TRBV5-3 is an ORF for which the function is uncertain. J lost 3 bases, V lost 4 bases, and 13 bases had no gene match. The CDR3 extends over 17 amino acids. The CDR3 nucleotides are TGTGCCAGAAGCACTTGGAGGCTAGCGGTACTCTACAATGAGCAGTTCTTC. Translated, it gives CARSTWRLAVLYNEQFF.

A few counts support this clone. This chain uses TRBV10-2 with TRBJ2-3; 8 bases agree with TRBD2. This CDR3 spans 19 amino acids. With V trimmed by 2 bases and J by 3 bases, 16 bases remained unmatched. The germline CDR1 and CDR2 sequences are WSHSY and SAAADI. The CDR3 here is CASSEGLAGWLSVTDTQYF. Written as DNA, the CDR3 is TGCGCCAGCAGTGAGGGTTTAGCGGGGTGGCTCAGTGTGACAGATACGCAGTATTTT.

This chain links TRBV19 with TRBJ2-5; possibly TRBD2 for D (8 bases). CDR1 LNHDA and CDR2 SQIVND come from the germline V gene (reference sequence). The CDR3 is 19 amino acids. V lost 4 bases, J lost 3 bases, and 27 bases lay in between. The CDR3 reads CASSTRQGSGRLAKETQYF. The CDR3 DNA reads as TGTGCCAGTAGTACGAGACAGGGCTCCGGACGACTAGCGAAAGAGACCCAGTACTTC.

The gene calls are TRBV28 and TRBJ2-5, with 9 bases matching TRBD2. The CDR3 has 15 residues. Germline V lookup: CDR1 MDHEN, CDR2 SYDVKM. Trimming took 5 bases from V and 3 from J; bases not matched to a gene: 7. In nucleotides, the CDR3 is TGTGCCAGCAGTAGTGCGGGAGGGCCGAAAGAGACCCAGTACTTC. Translation gives CASSSAGGPKETQYF.

This sequence joins TRBV13 and TRBJ2-1, with TRBD2 as a possible D gene (6 bases). Trimming removed 2 bases from V and 1 base from J, with 15 bases in between. The CDR3 consists of 17 residues. Germline V gene data show CDR1 as PRHDT and CDR2 as FYEKMQ (reference sequence). The CDR3: CASSLNLGLPSYNEQFF. The CDR3 coding sequence is TGTGCCAGCAGCTTAAATCTCGGACTACCTTCCTACAATGAGCAGTTCTTC.

The chain joins TRBV3-1 (or the pseudogene TRBV3-2) to TRBJ1-3; 12 bases are a match to TRBD1. The CDR3 covers 19 residues. Germline trimming cut 1 base from V and 3 bases from J; bases unmatched to any gene: 10. CDR1 and CDR2 from the germline V gene are LGHDT and YNNKEL (reference sequence). The CDR3 region is CASSQGRPGQGAFGNTIYF. In nucleotides, the CDR3 is TGTGCCAGCAGCCAAGGTCGGCCGGGACAGGGGGCTTTTGGAAACACCATATATTTT.

The V call is TRBV18, the J call TRBJ1-2, with TRBD1 matching 8 bases. Per germline, CDR1 KGHSH and CDR2 LQKENI. The junction had 15 bases not matched to a gene; V was cut back by 5 bases and J by 7 bases. This CDR3 comprises 16 residues. The DNA for the CDR3 is TGTGCCAGCTCAATTCAATTGGGACAGGAAATAGCTGGCTACACCTTC. Translation: CASSIQLGQEIAGYTF.

The V gene is TRBV3-1 (or the pseudogene TRBV3-2), the J gene TRBJ1-4; TRBD1 agrees at 9 bases. This CDR3 has 15 amino acids. V dropped 6 bases and J dropped 8; count of bases not matched to a gene: 10. Germline loops: CDR1 LGHDT, CDR2 YNNKEL (reference sequence). The CDR3 sequence: CASSLGQGGPEKLFF. The CDR3 DNA follows: TGTGCCAGCAGTTTGGGACAGGGCGGACCGGAAAAACTGTTTTTT.

The gene calls are TRBV19 and TRBJ1-2; possible D gene TRBD1, 6 bases. CDR3 length: 13 residues. Per germline, CDR1 LNHDA and CDR2 SQIVND (reference sequence). With 10 bases removed from V and 0 bases from J, the gap between germline ends came to 12 bases. Here the CDR3 reads CATRDKANYGYTF. CDR3 coding DNA: TGTGCCACCCGGGACAAAGCTAACTATGGCTACACCTTC.